This note documents a single TCR beta chain sequence. Its antigen is undetermined. The CDR3 is 15 amino acids. V lost 4 bases and J lost 5, with 15 bases in between. The germline V gene has CDR1 PRHDT and CDR2 FYEKMQ (reference sequence). The data were taken from a study of T cells in localized non-small cell lung cancer. Study-wide results and limits: The appearance of a median 57 of the top 100 tumor clones was seen in adjacent lung. Multi-region tumor sequencing was not done, so intratumor heterogeneity could not be excluded. The study found T cell clonality highest in uninvolved adjacent lung, above tumor.

The protocol was immunoSEQ multiplex PCR, while the TCRdb copy is restricted to in-frame clones and leaves out a portion. The sample contains about 59,000 clones, more than 85% of which appear only once. The chain uses TRBV13 and TRBJ2-1, with a weak D call TRBD1 (6 bases). This receptor was identified in a man between 40 and 70 years old with stage I lung adenocarcinoma. Sequencing was performed on peripheral blood, taken before any cancer treatment. The CDR3 here is CASSWGNRANNEQFF. Written as DNA, the CDR3 is TGTGCCAGCAGCTGGGGGAACAGGGCGAACAATGAGCAGTTCTTC.